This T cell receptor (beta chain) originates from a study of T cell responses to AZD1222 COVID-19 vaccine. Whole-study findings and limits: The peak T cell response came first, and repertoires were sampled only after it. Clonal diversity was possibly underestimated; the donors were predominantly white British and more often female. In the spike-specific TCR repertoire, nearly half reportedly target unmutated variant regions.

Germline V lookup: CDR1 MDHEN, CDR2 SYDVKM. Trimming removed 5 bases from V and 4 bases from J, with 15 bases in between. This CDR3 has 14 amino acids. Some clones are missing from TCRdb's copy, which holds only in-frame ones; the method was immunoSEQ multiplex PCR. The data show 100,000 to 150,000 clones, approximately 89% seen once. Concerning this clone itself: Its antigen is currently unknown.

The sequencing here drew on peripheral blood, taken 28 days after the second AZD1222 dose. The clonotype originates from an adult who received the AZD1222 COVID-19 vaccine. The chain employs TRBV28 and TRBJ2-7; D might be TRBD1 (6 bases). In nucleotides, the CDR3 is TGTGCCAGCAGTGGGTCCTGGGGGCATTACGAGCAGTACTTC. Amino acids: CASSGSWGHYEQYF. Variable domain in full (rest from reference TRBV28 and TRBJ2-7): DVKVTQSSRYLVKRTGEKVFLECVQDMDHENMFWYRQDPGLGLRLIYFSYDVKMKEKGDIPEGYSVSREKKERFSLILESASTNQTSMYLCASSGSWGHYEQYFGPGTRLTVT.